This T cell receptor beta chain appears in the sequencing data of a study of technical replicates of blood from a few donors. V dropped 4 bases and J dropped 5; count of bases not matched to a gene: 7. The germline V gene has CDR1 MGHRA and CDR2 YSYEKL. CDR3 size: 15 residues. The assay was immunoSEQ multiplex PCR, and TCRdb's table has in-frame clones only and misses some. The sample lists more than 90,000 clones, around 96% occurring once. This TCR was recovered from a human donor in good health. V gene TRBV4-1 combines with J gene TRBJ2-5; the match to TRBD2 covers 10 bases. Sequences were obtained from T cells isolated from PBMCs. CDR3 protein: CASSLRQREGETQYF. In DNA, the CDR3 is TGCGCCAGCAGCCTCCGACAGCGGGAGGGGGAGACCCAGTACTTC.